This entry lists 7 T cell receptor beta chains sequenced from one sample in a study of blood T cell repertoires in COVID-19. Libraries were prepared by immunoSEQ multiplex PCR; TCRdb keeps only in-frame clonotypes and omits some of them. The sample records approximately 76,000 clones, over 65% being singletons. The source material was peripheral blood. The receptors here all came from an older woman with acute or convalescent COVID-19.

The chain is built from TRBV12-5 and TRBJ2-7; 7 bases align to TRBD2. J gave up 7 bases and V 5 bases, and 11 bases lay outside the gene matches. Germline CDR1 reads LGHNT; CDR2 reads FRNRAP. This CDR3 has 14 residues. The CDR3 sequence: CASGPSGGPREQYF. Here the CDR3 DNA reads TGTGCTAGTGGTCCCTCGGGGGGACCCAGGGAGCAGTACTTC.

The chain has TRBV20-1 and TRBJ2-3; no reliable D call. The CDR3 spans 11 residues. Trimming took off 3 bases at V and 6 bases at J, with 7 bases between the two ends. CDR1 and CDR2 from the germline V gene are DFQATT and SNEGSKA (reference sequence). In DNA form, the CDR3 reads TGCAGTGCTAGGATCGGGGATACGCAGTATTTT. It is translated as CSARIGDTQYF.

The chain has TRBV5-4 and TRBJ1-2; tentative D call: TRBD1 (6 bases). Per the germline V gene, CDR1 is SGHNT and CDR2 is YYREEE (reference sequence). There are 16 residues in the CDR3. V was cut by 4 bases and J by 3 bases, with 19 bases left in between. The CDR3 DNA sequence: TGTGCCAGCAGCACCCCGCACAGGGTTTCCTACTATGGCTACACCTTC. Protein sequence: CASSTPHRVSYYGYTF.

V usage is TRBV19 and J usage is TRBJ2-4, with D perhaps TRBD2 (7 bases). The CDR3 sequence is 13 residues long. The ends were cut back, 7 bases at V and 8 bases at J, with 15 bases in the middle. Germline values: CDR1 LNHDA, CDR2 SQIVND (reference sequence). Here the CDR3 reads CASMGGLEDIQYF. For the CDR3, the DNA is TGTGCCAGTATGGGGGGGCTCGAAGACATTCAGTACTTC.

This chain uses TRBV5-1 with TRBJ1-1, with a weak D call TRBD1 (5 bases). The germline gives CDR1 SGHRS, CDR2 YFSETQ. There are 14 residues in the CDR3. The V end was cut by 6 bases, the J end by 6 bases, with 18 bases between. The CDR3, as DNA: TGCGCCAGCACCACCGGGGGAGTGGGGTCTGAAGCTTTCTTT. It translates to CASTTGGVGSEAFF.

This clone was counted only a few times. V is TRBV19 and J is TRBJ1-2; 8 bases align to TRBD1. The CDR3 covers 14 residues. In germline, CDR1 is LNHDA, CDR2 SQIVND (reference sequence). The trim removed 8 bases at V and 8 bases at J, leaving 13 bases unmatched. As DNA, the CDR3 is TGTGCCAGTCTTTCAGGACAGGGTGAAGGAGGCTACACCTTC. The encoded protein is CASLSGQGEGGYTF.

The sample holds a few counts of this clone. The rearrangement uses TRBV6-6 and TRBJ2-7, with a possible D match to TRBD1 (6 bases). This CDR3 spans 14 amino acids. V lost 1 base and J 6 bases, leaving 13 bases between the germline ends. Germline V gene data show CDR1 as MNHNY and CDR2 as SVGAGI (reference sequence). DNA of the CDR3: TGTGCCAGCAGTTACTTAGGACAGACGGGCGAGCAGTACTTC. Protein product: CASSYLGQTGEQYF.